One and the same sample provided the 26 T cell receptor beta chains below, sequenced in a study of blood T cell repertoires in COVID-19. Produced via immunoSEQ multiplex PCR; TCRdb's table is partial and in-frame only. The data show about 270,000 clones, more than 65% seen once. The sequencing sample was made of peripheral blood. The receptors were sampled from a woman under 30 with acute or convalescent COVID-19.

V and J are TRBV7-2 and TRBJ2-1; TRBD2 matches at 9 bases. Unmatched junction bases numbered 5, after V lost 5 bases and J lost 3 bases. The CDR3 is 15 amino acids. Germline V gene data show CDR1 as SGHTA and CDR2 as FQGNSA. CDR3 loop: CASSMGLANYNEQFF. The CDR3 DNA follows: TGTGCCAGCAGCATGGGACTAGCAAACTACAATGAGCAGTTCTTC.

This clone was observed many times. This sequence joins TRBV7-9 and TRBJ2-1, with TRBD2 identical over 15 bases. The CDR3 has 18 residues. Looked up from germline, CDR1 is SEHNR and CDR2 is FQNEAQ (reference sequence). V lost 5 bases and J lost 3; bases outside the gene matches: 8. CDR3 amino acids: CASSLGLAGGPYYNEQFF. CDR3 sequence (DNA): TGTGCCAGCAGCCTGGGACTAGCGGGAGGACCTTACTACAATGAGCAGTTCTTC.

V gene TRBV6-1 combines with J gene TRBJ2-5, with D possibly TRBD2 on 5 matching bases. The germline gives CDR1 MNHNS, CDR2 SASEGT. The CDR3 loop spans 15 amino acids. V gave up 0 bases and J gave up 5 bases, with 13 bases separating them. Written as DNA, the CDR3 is TGTGCCAGCAGTGAAGCGGTCAGGACGGGGGAGACCCAGTACTTC. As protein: CASSEAVRTGETQYF.

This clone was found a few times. For the CDR3, the DNA is TGTGCCAGCAGTGAAGGGGGGACGGGGGTAAGGGGCACTGAAGCTTTCTTT. Encoded protein: CASSEGGTGVRGTEAFF. This chain joins TRBV6-1 and TRBJ1-1; D may be TRBD1 (5 bases). The CDR3 runs 17 residues. V was clipped by 1 base and J by 4 bases, with 19 bases between them. CDR1 and CDR2 from the germline V gene are MNHNS and SASEGT.

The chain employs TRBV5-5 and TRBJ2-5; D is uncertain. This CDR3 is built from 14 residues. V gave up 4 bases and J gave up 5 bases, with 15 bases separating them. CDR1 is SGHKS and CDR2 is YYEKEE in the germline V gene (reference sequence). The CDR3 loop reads CASSLSRPKETQYF. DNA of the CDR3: TGTGCCAGCAGCCTGAGCAGGCCGAAGGAGACCCAGTACTTC.

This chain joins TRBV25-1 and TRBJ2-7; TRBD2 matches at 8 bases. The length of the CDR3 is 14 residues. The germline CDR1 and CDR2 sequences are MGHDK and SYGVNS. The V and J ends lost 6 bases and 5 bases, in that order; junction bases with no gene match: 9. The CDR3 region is CASSPKRESNEQYF. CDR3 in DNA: TGTGCCAGCAGCCCAAAGCGGGAGAGTAACGAGCAGTACTTC.

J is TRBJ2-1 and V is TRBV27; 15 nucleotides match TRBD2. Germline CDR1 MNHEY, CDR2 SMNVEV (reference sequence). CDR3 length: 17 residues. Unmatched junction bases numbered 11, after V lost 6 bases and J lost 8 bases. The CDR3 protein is CASRTGTSGRNVDEQFF. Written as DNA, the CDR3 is TGTGCCAGCAGAACCGGGACTAGCGGGAGGAATGTCGATGAGCAGTTCTTC.

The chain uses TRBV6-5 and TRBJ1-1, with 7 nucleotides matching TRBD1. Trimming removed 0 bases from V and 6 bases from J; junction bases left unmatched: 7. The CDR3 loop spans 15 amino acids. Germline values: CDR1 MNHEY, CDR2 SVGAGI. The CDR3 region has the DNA TGTGCCAGCAGTTACTCTGACAGGGTGGGAGCTGAAGCTTTCTTT. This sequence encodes CASSYSDRVGAEAFF.

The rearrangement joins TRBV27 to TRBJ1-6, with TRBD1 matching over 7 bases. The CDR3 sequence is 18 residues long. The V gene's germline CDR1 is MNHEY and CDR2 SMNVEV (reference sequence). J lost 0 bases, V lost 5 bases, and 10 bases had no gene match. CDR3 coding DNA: TGTGCCAGCAGTCCTGACACAGGGGAAATCTCCTATAATTCACCCCTCCACTTT. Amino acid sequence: CASSPDTGEISYNSPLHF.

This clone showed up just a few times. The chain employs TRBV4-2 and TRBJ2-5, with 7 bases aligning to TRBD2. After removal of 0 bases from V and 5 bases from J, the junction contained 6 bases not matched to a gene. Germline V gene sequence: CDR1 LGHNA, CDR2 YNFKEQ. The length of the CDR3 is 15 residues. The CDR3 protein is CASSQEGRETETQYF. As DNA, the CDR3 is TGTGCCAGCAGCCAAGAGGGGCGGGAGACCGAGACCCAGTACTTC.

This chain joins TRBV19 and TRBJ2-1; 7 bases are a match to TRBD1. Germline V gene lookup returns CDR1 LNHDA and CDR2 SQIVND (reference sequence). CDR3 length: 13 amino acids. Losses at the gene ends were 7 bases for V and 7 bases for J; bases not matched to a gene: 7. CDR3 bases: TGTGCCAGTACAAAGGGGGCAGGTAATGAGCAGTTCTTC. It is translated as CASTKGAGNEQFF.

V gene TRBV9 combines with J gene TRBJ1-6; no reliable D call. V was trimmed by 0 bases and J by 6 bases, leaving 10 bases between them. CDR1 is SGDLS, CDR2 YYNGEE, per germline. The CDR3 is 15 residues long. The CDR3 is CASSVARVPNSPLHF. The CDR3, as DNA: TGTGCCAGCAGCGTAGCCCGGGTTCCTAATTCACCCCTCCACTTT. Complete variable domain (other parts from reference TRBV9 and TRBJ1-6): DSGVTQTPKHLITATGQRVTLRCSPRSGDLSVYWYQQSLDQGLQFLIQYYNGEERAKGNILERFSAQQFPDLHSELNLSSLELGDSALYFCASSVARVPNSPLHFGNGTRLTVT.

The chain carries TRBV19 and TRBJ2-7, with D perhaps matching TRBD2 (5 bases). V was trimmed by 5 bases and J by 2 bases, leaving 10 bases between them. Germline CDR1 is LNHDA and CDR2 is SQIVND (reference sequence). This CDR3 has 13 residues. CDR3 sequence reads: CASSAGPTYEQYF. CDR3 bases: TGTGCCAGTAGTGCGGGCCCTACCTACGAGCAGTACTTC.

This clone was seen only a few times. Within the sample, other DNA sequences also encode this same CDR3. CDR3 sequence: CASSPDRGGNQPQHF. In DNA, the CDR3 is TGTGCCAGCAGTCCCGACAGGGGTGGCAATCAGCCCCAGCATTTT. The genes are TRBV6-5 and TRBJ1-5; 8 bases match TRBD1. Germline V gene data show CDR1 as MNHEY and CDR2 as SVGAGI. Unmatched junction bases numbered 5, after V lost 5 bases and J lost 2 bases. The CDR3 loop spans 15 amino acids.

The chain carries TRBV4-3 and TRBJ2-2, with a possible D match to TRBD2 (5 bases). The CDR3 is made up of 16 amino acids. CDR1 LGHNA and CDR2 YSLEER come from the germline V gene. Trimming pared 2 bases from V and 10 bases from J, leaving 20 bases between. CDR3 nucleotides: TGCGCCAGCAGCCAAATGAGGGAAGAGAGGGCTGAGGAGCTGTTTTTT. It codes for CASSQMREERAEELFF.

The CDR3 bases are TGTGCCACTACGCGGGGGGGGGCAGTTTCACCCCTCCACTTT. This gives the protein CATTRGGAVSPLHF. The chain combines TRBV28 with TRBJ1-6; D is possibly TRBD1 (6 bases). V lost 10 bases to trimming and J lost 9 bases, with 19 bases between them. Germline CDR1 is MDHEN and CDR2 is SYDVKM. The CDR3 length is 14 residues.

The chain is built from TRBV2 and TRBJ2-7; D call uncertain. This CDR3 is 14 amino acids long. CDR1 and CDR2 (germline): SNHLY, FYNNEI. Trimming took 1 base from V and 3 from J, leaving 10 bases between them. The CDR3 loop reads CASSEEQIIYEQYF. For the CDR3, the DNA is TGTGCCAGCAGTGAAGAACAGATTATCTACGAGCAGTACTTC.

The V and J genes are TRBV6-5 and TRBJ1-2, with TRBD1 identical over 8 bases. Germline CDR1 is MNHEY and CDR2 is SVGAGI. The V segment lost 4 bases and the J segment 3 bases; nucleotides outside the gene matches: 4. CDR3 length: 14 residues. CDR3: CASSSGGEDYGYTF. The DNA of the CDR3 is TGTGCCAGCAGTTCAGGGGGCGAGGACTATGGCTACACCTTC.

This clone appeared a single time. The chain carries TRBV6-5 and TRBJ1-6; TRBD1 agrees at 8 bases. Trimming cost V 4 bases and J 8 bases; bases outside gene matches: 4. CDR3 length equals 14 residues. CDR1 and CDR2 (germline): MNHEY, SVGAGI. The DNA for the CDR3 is TGTGCCAGCAGTTCACAGGGGGGCGATTCACCCCTCCACTTT. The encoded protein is CASSSQGGDSPLHF.

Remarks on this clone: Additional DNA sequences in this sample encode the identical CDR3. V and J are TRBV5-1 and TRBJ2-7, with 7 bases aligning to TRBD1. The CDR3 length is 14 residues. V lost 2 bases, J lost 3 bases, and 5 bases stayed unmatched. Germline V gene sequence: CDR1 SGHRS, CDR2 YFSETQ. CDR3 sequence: CASSLTTGFYEQYF. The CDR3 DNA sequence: TGCGCCAGCAGCTTAACGACAGGGTTCTACGAGCAGTACTTC.

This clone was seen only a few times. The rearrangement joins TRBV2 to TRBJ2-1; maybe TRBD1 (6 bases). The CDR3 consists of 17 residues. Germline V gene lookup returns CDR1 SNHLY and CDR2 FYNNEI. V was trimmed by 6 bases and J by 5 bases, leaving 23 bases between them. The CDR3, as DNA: TGTGCCAGCAGCGCAGCGCACCGAAGGGGGTTGAACAATGAGCAGTTCTTC. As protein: CASSAAHRRGLNNEQFF.

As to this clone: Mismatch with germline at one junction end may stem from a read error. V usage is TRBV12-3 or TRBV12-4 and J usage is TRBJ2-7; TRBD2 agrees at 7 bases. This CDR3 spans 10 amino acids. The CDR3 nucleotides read TGTGCCAGCAAAGGGAGGGACGCCTTCTTC. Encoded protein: CASKGRDAFF.

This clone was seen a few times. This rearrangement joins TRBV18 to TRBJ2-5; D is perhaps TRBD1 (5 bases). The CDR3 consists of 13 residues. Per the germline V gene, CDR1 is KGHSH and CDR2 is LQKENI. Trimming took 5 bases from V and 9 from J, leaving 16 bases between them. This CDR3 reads CASSTDTLGAQYF. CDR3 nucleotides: TGTGCCAGCTCAACGGACACCCTTGGGGCCCAGTACTTC.

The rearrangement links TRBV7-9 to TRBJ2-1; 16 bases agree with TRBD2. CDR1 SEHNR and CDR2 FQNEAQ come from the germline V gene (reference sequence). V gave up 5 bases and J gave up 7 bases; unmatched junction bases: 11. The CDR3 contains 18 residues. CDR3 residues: CASSRRGGLAGGPNEQFF. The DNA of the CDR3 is TGTGCCAGCAGCCGGCGGGGGGGACTAGCGGGAGGGCCGAATGAGCAGTTCTTC.

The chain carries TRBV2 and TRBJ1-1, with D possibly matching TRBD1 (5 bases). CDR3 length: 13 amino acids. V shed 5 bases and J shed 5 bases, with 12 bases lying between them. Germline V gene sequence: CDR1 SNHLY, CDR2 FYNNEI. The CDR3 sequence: CASSSTGGTEAFF. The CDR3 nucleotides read TGTGCCAGCAGTTCGACCGGGGGGACTGAAGCTTTCTTT.

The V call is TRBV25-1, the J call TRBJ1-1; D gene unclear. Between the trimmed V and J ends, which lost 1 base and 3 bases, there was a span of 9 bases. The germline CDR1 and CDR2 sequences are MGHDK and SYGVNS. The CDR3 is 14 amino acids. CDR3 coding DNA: TGTGCCAGCAGTGAATTTTTAGGAGACACTGAAGCTTTCTTT. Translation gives CASSEFLGDTEAFF.